There are many counts of the clone carrying this T cell receptor beta chain. What it binds is not known. Using quantitative 5'-RACE with molecular barcodes, the authors made TCR beta libraries. Each CDR3 protein gets one entry after TCRdb re-called the 5' RACE reads with MiXCR. The table has some 240,000 distinct CDR3 sequences, 8% to 9.5% seen once. V was cut by 2 bases and J by 2 bases, with 9 bases left in between. This CDR3 is built from 14 residues. Germline CDR1 is SEHNR and CDR2 is FQNEAQ (reference sequence). The sample comes from a study of CD8 T cells in ankylosing spondylitis. Findings and limits, study-wide: Researchers reportedly found disease-linked clones significantly enriched in matched ankylosing spondylitis synovial fluid. Within ankylosing spondylitis blood, a TCR beta motif made up of under 10 highly homologous variants appeared to be characteristic.

The sequence derives from a male donor with ankylosing spondylitis or in good health (not recorded which). Sequences were obtained from blood, either unsorted or a sorted T cell fraction (not recorded which). V and J are TRBV7-9 and TRBJ1-2; D unresolved. CDR3 region: CASSLITDNYGYTF. In nucleotides, the CDR3 is TGTGCCAGCAGCTTAATCACAGACAACTATGGCTACACCTTC.